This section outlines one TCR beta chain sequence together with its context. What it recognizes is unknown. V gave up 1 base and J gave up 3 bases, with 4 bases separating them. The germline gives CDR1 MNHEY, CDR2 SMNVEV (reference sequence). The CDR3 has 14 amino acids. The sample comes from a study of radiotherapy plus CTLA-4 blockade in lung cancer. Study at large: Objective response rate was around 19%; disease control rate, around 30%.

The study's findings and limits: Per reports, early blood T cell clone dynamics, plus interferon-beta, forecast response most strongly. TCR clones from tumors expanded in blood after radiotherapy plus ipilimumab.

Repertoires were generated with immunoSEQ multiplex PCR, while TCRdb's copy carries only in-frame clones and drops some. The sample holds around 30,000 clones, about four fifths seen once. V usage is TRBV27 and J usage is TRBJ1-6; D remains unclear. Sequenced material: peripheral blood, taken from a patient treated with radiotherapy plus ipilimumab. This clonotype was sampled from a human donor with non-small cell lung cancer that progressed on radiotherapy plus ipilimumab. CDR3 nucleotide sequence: TGTGCCAGCAGTTTATTTAGCTATAATTCACCCCTCCACTTT. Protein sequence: CASSLFSYNSPLHF.